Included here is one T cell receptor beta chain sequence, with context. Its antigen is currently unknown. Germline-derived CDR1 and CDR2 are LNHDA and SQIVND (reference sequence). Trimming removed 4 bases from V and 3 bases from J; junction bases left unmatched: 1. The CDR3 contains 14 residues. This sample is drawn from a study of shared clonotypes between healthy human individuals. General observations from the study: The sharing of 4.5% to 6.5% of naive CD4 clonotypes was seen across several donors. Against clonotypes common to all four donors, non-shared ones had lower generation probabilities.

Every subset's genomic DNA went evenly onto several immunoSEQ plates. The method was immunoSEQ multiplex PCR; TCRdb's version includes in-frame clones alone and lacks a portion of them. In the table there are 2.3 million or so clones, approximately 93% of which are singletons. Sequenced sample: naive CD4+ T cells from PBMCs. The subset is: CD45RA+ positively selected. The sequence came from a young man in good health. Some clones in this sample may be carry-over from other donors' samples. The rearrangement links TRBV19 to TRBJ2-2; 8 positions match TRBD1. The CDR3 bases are TGTGCCAGTAGTACAGGGGGCTACACCGGGGAGCTGTTTTTT. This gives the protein CASSTGGYTGELFF.